These 5 T cell receptor beta chains were sequenced from one sample in a study of spatial heterogeneity in lung cancer. Overall study findings and caveats: Counts of expanded intratumoral alpha and beta TCRs tracked tumor mutation counts.

No antigen is known for these receptors. One entry per CDR3 protein, called by TCRdb with MiXCR from the 5' RACE reads. The sample lists about 10,000 distinct CDR3 sequences, 8% occurring once. The time point: sample taken at primary tumor resection. The input for sequencing was lung tumor tissue, taken at surgery. Receptors were obtained from a male donor with early-stage non-small cell lung cancer.

By proportion, this clonotype is medium-sized. The genes are TRBV29-1 and TRBJ2-7; the match to TRBD1 covers 7 bases. Germline-derived CDR1 and CDR2 are SQVTM and ANQGSEA. The CDR3 contains 11 residues. V trimming: 6 bases; J trimming: 4 bases; junction bases outside the gene matches: 3. The CDR3 loop reads CSVGGAYEQYF. Here the CDR3 DNA reads TGCAGCGTAGGGGGCGCATACGAGCAGTACTTC.

The J gene is TRBJ1-1, the V gene TRBV7-8; D is undetermined. The V end was cut by 5 bases, the J end by 7 bases, with 14 bases between. Germline lookup yields CDR1 SGHVS and CDR2 FQNEAQ. This CDR3 has 13 amino acids. DNA of the CDR3: TGTGCCAGCAGCCCGAACCAGCTAGGTGAAGCTTTCTTT. It yields the protein CASSPNQLGEAFF.

This clonotype was recorded at least ten times. This chain links TRBV7-9 with TRBJ2-1; 8 bases line up with TRBD2. This CDR3 comprises 15 residues. In germline, CDR1 is SEHNR, CDR2 FQNEAQ (reference sequence). V trimming: 5 bases; J trimming: 4 bases; junction bases outside the gene matches: 7. The CDR3 sequence is CASSPKRESYNEQFF. CDR3 nucleotides: TGTGCCAGCAGCCCTAAGCGGGAGTCTTACAATGAGCAGTTCTTC.

In this sample, this clonotype turned up many times. The chain links TRBV12-3 or TRBV12-4 to TRBJ2-3, with D perhaps assigned TRBD1 or TRBD2 (5 bases each). The CDR3 sequence is 17 residues long. The V gene lost 3 bases and the J gene lost 4 bases, with 20 bases spanning the gap. CDR3 sequence reads: CASSFGTSRWSPDTQYF. The DNA for the CDR3 is TGTGCCAGCAGTTTTGGGACCTCAAGGTGGTCCCCAGATACGCAGTATTTT.

This clonotype came up a few times. The rearrangement joins TRBV27 to TRBJ1-3; TRBD1 is a possible D gene (5 bases). V was cut by 10 bases and J by 4 bases, with 8 bases left in between. This CDR3 has 11 residues. The germline gives CDR1 MNHEY, CDR2 SMNVEV (reference sequence). The CDR3 DNA reads as TGTGCCACGAGACAGGGAAACACCATATATTTT. It specifies CATRQGNTIYF.